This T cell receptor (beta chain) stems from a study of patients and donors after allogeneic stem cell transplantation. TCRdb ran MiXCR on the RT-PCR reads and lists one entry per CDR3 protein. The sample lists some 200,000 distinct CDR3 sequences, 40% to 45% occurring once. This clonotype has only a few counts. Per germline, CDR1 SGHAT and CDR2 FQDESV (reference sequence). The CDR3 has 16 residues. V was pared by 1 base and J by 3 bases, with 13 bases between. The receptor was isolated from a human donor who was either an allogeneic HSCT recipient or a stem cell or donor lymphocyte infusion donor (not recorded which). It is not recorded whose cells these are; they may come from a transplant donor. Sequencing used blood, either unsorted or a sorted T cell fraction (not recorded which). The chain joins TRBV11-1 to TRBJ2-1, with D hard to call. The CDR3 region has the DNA TGTGCCAGCAGCTTAGTGGCCGAACTCTTCTACAATGAGCAGTTCTTC. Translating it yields CASSLVAELFYNEQFF.